The following is a T cell receptor beta chain sequence with its context. These data come from a study of blood T cell repertoires in COVID-19. Trimming removed 5 bases from V and 1 base from J; junction bases left unmatched: 6. There are 15 residues in the CDR3. Germline CDR1 and CDR2: SGHTA and FQGTGA. Followed longitudinally, the Seattle patients had been enrolled during active infection. As originally analysed: Counts of nucleated cells, estimated from reference gene primer amplification, were obtained. Profiling relied on immunoSEQ multiplex PCR, and the TCRdb table lists in-frame clones only, not all of them. For V, J and clone size, that table is used; D and trimming come from the DNA. The sample lists 350,000 or so clones, over 85% occurring once.

The specimen was peripheral blood. This chain connects TRBV7-3 to TRBJ1-1; TRBD1 agrees at 8 bases. This TCR was sampled from a woman in her sixties or seventies with COVID-19, enrolled during active disease. The CDR3 loop reads CASSRSTGGNTEAFF. In DNA form, the CDR3 reads TGTGCCAGCAGCCGATCAACAGGGGGGAACACTGAAGCTTTCTTT. The whole variable domain, filled in from reference TRBV7-3 and TRBJ1-1, reads GAGVSQTPSNKVTEKGKYVELRCDPISGHTALYWYRQSLGQGPEFLIYFQGTGAADDSGLPNDRFFAVRPEGSVSTLKIQRTERGDSAVYLCASSRSTGGNTEAFFGQGTRLTVV.